The present T cell receptor (beta chain) was sequenced within a study of shared clonotypes between healthy human individuals. This clone was counted once. Germline values: CDR1 SGHNT, CDR2 YENEEA. V was trimmed by 5 bases and J by 7 bases, leaving 14 bases between them. CDR3 size: 14 residues. Only in-frame clones appear in the TCRdb table, and some are missing; sequencing was by immunoSEQ multiplex PCR. The table has about 2.4 million clones, roughly 93% seen once. Sequenced input: naive CD4+ T cells from PBMCs. Described subset: CD45RA+ positively selected. The genes are TRBV11-3 and TRBJ2-2; D ambiguous. The source is a man in his late teens or twenties in good health. Some clones in this sample may be carry-over from other donors' samples. CDR3 DNA: TGTGCCAGCAGCCTCGCAGGTGACCTCGGGGAGCTGTTTTTT. The encoded protein is CASSLAGDLGELFF.